This TCR beta chain was captured in a study of blood T cell repertoires in COVID-19. Study at large: Some COVID-19 samples were acute and others convalescent; all came from the United States, Italy and Spain. T cells, B-cell-depleted T cells, or PBMCs provided the cDNA or gDNA that served as material.

There are 15 residues in the CDR3. Per the germline V gene, CDR1 is SGHRS and CDR2 is YFSETQ. With 0 bases clipped from V and 4 bases from J, the junction kept 7 bases outside the gene matches. Using immunoSEQ multiplex PCR, the repertoire was profiled, and TCRdb retains in-frame clones only, with some absent. The sample lists about 140,000 clones, about 87% occurring once. J is TRBJ2-7 and V is TRBV5-1; TRBD2 aligns across 7 bases. This clonotype originated in a human donor in a cohort sampled during active COVID-19. What was sequenced was peripheral blood. The CDR3 reads CASSLEASGVYEQYF. CDR3 nucleotide sequence: TGCGCCAGCAGCTTGGAGGCTAGCGGAGTTTACGAGCAGTACTTC.